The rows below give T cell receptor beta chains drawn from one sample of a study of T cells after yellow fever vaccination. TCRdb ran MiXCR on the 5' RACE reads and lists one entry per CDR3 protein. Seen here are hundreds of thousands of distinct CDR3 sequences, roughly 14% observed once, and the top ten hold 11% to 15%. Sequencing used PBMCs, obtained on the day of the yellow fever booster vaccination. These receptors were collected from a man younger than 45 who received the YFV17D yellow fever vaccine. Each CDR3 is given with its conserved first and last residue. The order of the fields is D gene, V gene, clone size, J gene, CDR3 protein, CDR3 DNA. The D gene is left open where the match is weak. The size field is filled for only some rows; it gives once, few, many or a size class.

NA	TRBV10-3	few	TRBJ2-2	CAITGRANTGELFF	TGTGCCATCACGGGACGGGCGAACACCGGGGAGCTGTTTTTT
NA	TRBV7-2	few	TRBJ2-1	CASSLTRGYEQFF	TGTGCCAGCAGCTTGACGAGGGGTTATGAGCAGTTCTTC
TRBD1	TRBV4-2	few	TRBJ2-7	CASSLATGFNNEQYF	TGTGCCAGCAGCCTAGCGACAGGGTTTAATAACGAGCAGTACTTC
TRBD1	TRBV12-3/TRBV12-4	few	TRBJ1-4	CASRTTGIGEKLFF	TGTGCCAGCAGAACGACAGGGATCGGGGAAAAACTGTTTTTT
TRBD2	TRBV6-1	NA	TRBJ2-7	CASSPRSTSGSRSYEQYF	TGTGCCAGCAGTCCGAGGTCGACTAGCGGGAGTAGATCCTACGAGCAGTACTTC
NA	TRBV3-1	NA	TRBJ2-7	CASSPLSGYEQYF	TGTGCCAGCAGCCCCCTCTCCGGATACGAGCAGTACTTC
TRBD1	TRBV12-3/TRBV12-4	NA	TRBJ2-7	CASSRSYRGPYEQYF	TGTGCCAGCAGTCGTTCCTACAGGGGTCCCTACGAGCAGTACTTC
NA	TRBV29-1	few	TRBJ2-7	CSVQTIEQYF	TGCAGCGTCCAGACTATAGAGCAGTACTTC
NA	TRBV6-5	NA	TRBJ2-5	CASSYSTRATQETQYF	TGTGCCAGCAGTTACTCGACGCGGGCTACACAAGAGACCCAGTACTTC
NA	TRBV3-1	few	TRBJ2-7	CASSTLADRHEQYF	TGTGCCAGCAGCACTCTAGCCGACAGGCACGAGCAGTACTTC
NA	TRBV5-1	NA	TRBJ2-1	CASSLGMGGQFF	TGCGCCAGCAGCTTGGGTATGGGGGGGCAGTTCTTC
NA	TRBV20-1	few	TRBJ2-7	CSASRSPNPYEQYF	TGCAGTGCTAGTCGCTCGCCCAACCCCTACGAGCAGTACTTC
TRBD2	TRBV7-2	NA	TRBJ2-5	CASSLVGTSGSSETQYF	TGTGCCAGCAGCTTAGTTGGGACTAGCGGGAGTAGCGAGACCCAGTACTTC
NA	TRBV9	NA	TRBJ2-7	CASNIHGGPPDYEQYF	TGTGCCAGCAACATTCATGGGGGGCCCCCCGACTACGAGCAGTACTTC
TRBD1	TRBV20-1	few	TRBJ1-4	CSAGDRGAFNEKLFF	TGCAGTGCTGGGGACAGGGGGGCCTTCAATGAAAAACTGTTTTTT
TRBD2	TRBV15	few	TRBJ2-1	CATSSLAGGYNEQFF	TGTGCCACCAGCAGTCTAGCGGGAGGCTACAATGAGCAGTTCTTC
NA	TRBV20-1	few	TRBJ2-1	CSAPEYNEQFF	TGCAGTGCTCCTGAATACAATGAGCAGTTCTTC
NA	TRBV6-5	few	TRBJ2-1	CASSYPGQRSSEQFF	TGTGCCAGCAGTTACCCGGGACAAAGGTCCAGTGAGCAGTTCTTC
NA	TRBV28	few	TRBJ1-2	CASSPTAGASNYGYTF	TGTGCCAGCAGTCCAACCGCAGGAGCCTCTAACTATGGCTACACCTTC
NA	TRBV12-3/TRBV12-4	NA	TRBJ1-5	CASSLLAGGQPQHF	TGTGCCAGCAGTTTACTCGCGGGGGGGCAGCCCCAGCATTTT
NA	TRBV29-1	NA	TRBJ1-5	CSVLTGPNQPQHF	TGCAGCGTTCTAACAGGGCCCAATCAGCCCCAGCATTTT
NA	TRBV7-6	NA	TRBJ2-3	CASSSTIGGDAADTQYF	TGTGCCAGCAGCTCAACTATAGGGGGAGATGCGGCAGATACGCAGTATTTT
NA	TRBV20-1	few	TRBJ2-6	CSASLGSGANVLTF	TGCAGTGCTAGCCTCGGCTCTGGGGCCAACGTCCTGACTTTC
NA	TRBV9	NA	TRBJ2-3	CASSVPSGPITDTQYF	TGTGCCAGCAGCGTACCCTCCGGACCCATCACAGATACGCAGTATTTT
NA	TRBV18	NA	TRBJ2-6	CASSPRDASSGANVLTF	TGTGCCAGCTCACCAAGGGACGCATCCTCTGGGGCCAACGTCCTGACTTTC
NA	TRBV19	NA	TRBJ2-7	CASQSTFNTYEQYF	TGTGCCTCCCAGTCAACCTTCAACACCTACGAGCAGTACTTC
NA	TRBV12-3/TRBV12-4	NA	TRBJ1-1	CASTWGGGNTEAFF	TGTGCCAGCACCTGGGGGGGCGGTAACACTGAAGCTTTCTTT
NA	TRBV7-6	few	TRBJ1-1	CASSLTQGRGLNTEAFF	TGTGCCAGCAGCTTGACACAGGGAAGAGGGCTAAACACTGAAGCTTTCTTT
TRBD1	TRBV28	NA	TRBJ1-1	CASSSLTGVTEAFF	TGTGCCAGCAGTTCCCTAACAGGGGTCACTGAAGCTTTCTTT
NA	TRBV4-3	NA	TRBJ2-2	CASSRHPILDSLQNTGELFF	TGCGCCAGCAGCCGCCATCCCATACTAGACTCGTTGCAGAACACCGGGGAGCTGTTTTTT
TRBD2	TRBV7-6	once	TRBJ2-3	CASSRYLAGGTDTQYF	TGTGCCAGCAGCCGCTACTTAGCGGGAGGCACAGATACGCAGTATTTT
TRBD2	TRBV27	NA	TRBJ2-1	CASRRTSGRAVSYNEQFF	TGTGCCAGCCGAAGGACTAGCGGGAGGGCCGTTAGCTACAATGAGCAGTTCTTC
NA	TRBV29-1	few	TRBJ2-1	CSVELQGYEQFF	TGCAGCGTTGAGCTTCAGGGTTACGAGCAGTTCTTC
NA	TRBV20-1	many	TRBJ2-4	CSAPVKNIQYF	TGCAGTGCCCCAGTCAAAAACATTCAGTACTTC
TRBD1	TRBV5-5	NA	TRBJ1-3	CASSFPGGHYPSGNTIYF	TGTGCCAGCAGCTTTCCAGGGGGGCACTATCCCTCTGGAAACACCATATATTTT
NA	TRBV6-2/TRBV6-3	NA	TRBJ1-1	CASSYQNGGIDEAFF	TGTGCCAGCAGTTACCAAAATGGGGGTATAGACGAAGCTTTCTTT
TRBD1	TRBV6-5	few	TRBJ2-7	CASSSDRVGSYEQYF	TGTGCCAGCAGTTCGGACAGGGTCGGTTCCTACGAGCAGTACTTC
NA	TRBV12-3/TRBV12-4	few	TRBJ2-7	CASSTYGYEQYF	TGTGCCAGCAGTACCTATGGCTACGAGCAGTACTTC
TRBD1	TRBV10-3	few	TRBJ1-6	CAIKGQEGSPLHF	TGTGCCATCAAGGGACAGGAGGGATCACCCCTCCACTTT
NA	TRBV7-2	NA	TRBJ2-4	CASIDRPRQGKNIQYF	TGTGCCAGCATTGACAGGCCCCGCCAGGGCAAAAACATTCAGTACTTC
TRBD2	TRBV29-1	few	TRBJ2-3	CSVEGLAGQSTDTQYF	TGCAGCGTTGAAGGGCTAGCGGGTCAGAGCACAGATACGCAGTATTTT
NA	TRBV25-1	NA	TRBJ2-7	CASSEFFGDHEQYF	TGTGCCAGCAGTGAATTTTTCGGGGACCACGAGCAGTACTTC
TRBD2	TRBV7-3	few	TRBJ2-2	CASSYNRLADNTGELFF	TGTGCCAGCAGCTACAATCGACTAGCGGATAACACCGGGGAGCTGTTTTTT
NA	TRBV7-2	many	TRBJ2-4	CASSHSTGKIIQYF	TGTGCCAGCAGCCACTCGACAGGAAAGATCATTCAGTACTTC
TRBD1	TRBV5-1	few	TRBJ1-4	CASSQNRGEKLFF	TGCGCCAGCAGCCAGAACAGGGGCGAAAAACTGTTTTTT
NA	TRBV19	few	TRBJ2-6	CASSIGEGQAGANVLTF	TGTGCCAGTAGTATTGGGGAAGGGCAGGCTGGGGCCAACGTCCTGACTTTC
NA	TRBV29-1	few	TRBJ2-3	CSVDSGFTDTQYF	TGCAGCGTTGATTCGGGGTTCACAGATACGCAGTATTTT
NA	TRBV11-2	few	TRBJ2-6	CASRKGHFFTGSGANVLTF	TGTGCCAGCCGTAAAGGTCATTTTTTCACAGGCTCTGGGGCCAACGTCCTGACTTTC
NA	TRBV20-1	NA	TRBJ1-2	CSEESRNYGYTF	TGCAGTGAGGAGTCCCGTAACTATGGCTACACCTTC
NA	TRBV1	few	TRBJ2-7	CTSSQPCPGASVFLTYEQYF	TGCACCAGCAGCCAGCCCTGTCCAGGGGCTAGCGTGTTTTTAACCTACGAGCAGTACTTC
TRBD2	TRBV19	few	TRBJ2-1	CASTPSGGYYNEQFF	TGTGCCAGTACCCCTAGCGGGGGATATTACAATGAGCAGTTCTTC
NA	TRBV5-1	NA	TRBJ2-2	CASGPEVTGELFF	TGCGCCAGCGGTCCCGAGGTGACCGGGGAGCTGTTTTTT
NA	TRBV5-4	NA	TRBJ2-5	CASSFDSQETQYF	TGTGCCAGCAGCTTCGACAGCCAAGAGACCCAGTACTTC
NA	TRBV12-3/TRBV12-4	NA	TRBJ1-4	CASSLAGVINEKLFF	TGTGCCAGCAGTTTAGCGGGGGTTATTAATGAAAAACTGTTTTTT